Listed here are 27 T cell receptor beta chains from one sample, sequenced in a study of shared clonotypes between healthy human individuals. Positively selected for CCR7, the CD45RO-negative cells used as naive CD8 cells excluded terminally differentiated effector memory CD45RA+ cells. TCRdb keeps only in-frame clones here, not all; method: immunoSEQ multiplex PCR. The repertoire holds about 2.1 million clones, just over 90% seen once, with over 1.5% in the top ten. The source material was naive CD8+ T cells from PBMCs. These receptors originate from a man between 18 and 35 years old in good health. Some clones in this sample may be carry-over from other donors' samples.

The CDR3 is CASNPDFNLYEQYF. The CDR3 DNA is TGCGCCAGCAACCCCGACTTTAACCTCTACGAGCAGTACTTC. The J gene is TRBJ2-7, the V gene TRBV5-1, with unresolved D. V shed 6 bases and J shed 3 bases, with 16 bases lying between them. CDR1 is SGHRS, CDR2 YFSETQ, per germline. The CDR3 sequence is 14 residues long.

The V gene is TRBV19, the J gene TRBJ2-7; D unresolved. The CDR3 covers 13 residues. Germline lookup yields CDR1 LNHDA and CDR2 SQIVND (reference sequence). The V end was cut by 7 bases, the J end by 6 bases, with 16 bases between. CDR3 sequence: CASKWSLEGEQYF. CDR3 DNA sequence: TGTGCCAGTAAATGGAGCCTCGAAGGCGAGCAGTACTTC. The full variable domain, its missing parts supplied by reference TRBV19 and TRBJ2-7, is DGGITQSPKYLFRKEGQNVTLSCEQNLNHDAMYWYRQDPGQGLRLIYYSQIVNDFQKGDIAEGYSVSREKKESFPLTVTSAQKNPTAFYLCASKWSLEGEQYFGPGTRLTVT.

The chain combines TRBV28 with TRBJ1-1; tentative D call: TRBD1 (5 bases). Germline CDR1 and CDR2: MDHEN and SYDVKM. The CDR3 contains 16 residues. Trimming took 7 bases from V and 2 from J, leaving 20 bases between them. For the CDR3, the DNA is TGTGCCAGCACACTAAATCCAGGGTTTCGTAACACTGAAGCTTTCTTT. Protein: CASTLNPGFRNTEAFF.

This chain joins TRBV15 and TRBJ1-1; 11 nucleotides match TRBD1. The CDR3 consists of 16 residues. Looked up from germline, CDR1 is LNHNV and CDR2 is YYDKDF (reference sequence). J gave up 4 bases and V 7 bases, and 11 bases lay outside the gene matches. This CDR3 is CATTVGQGVWSTEAFF. CDR3 in DNA: TGTGCCACCACCGTGGGACAGGGGGTCTGGAGCACTGAAGCTTTCTTT.

The chain recombines TRBV21-1 with TRBJ1-5. TRBV21-1 constitutes a pseudogene. The CDR3 runs to 23 residues. The CDR3 DNA reads as TGTGCCAGCAGCAATCAGGACACAGGGCGGGGGGGTATCGGTTGGTATCGCAATCAGCCCCAGCATTTT. It codes for CASSNQDTGRGGIGWYRNQPQHF.

This sequence joins TRBV30 and TRBJ1-5, with D perhaps TRBD1 (6 bases). The germline V gene encodes CDR1 GTSNPN and CDR2 SVGIG (reference sequence). The CDR3 is made up of 16 amino acids. The V end lost 5 bases, the J end lost 7 bases, and 24 bases lay between the germline ends. CDR3 sequence reads: CAWGPVTGGLGQPQHF. The CDR3 region has the DNA TGTGCCTGGGGTCCCGTGACCGGGGGGCTTGGACAGCCCCAGCATTTT.

The J gene is TRBJ1-5, the V gene TRBV2, with D perhaps TRBD1 (5 bases). Germline V gene lookup returns CDR1 SNHLY and CDR2 FYNNEI. The CDR3 length is 13 residues. The V gene lost 1 base and the J gene lost 6 bases, with 7 bases spanning the gap. The CDR3 DNA reads TGTGCCAGCAGTGAAGAGGGGAGTCAGCCCCAGCATTTT. Its translation: CASSEEGSQPQHF.

This chain joins TRBV10-3 and TRBJ2-7; 9 nucleotides line up with TRBD2. This CDR3 contains 14 residues. Germline CDR1 ENHRY, CDR2 SYGVKD. V shed 3 bases and J 1 base; nucleotides not matched to a gene: 1. The CDR3 here is CAISDLAGSYEQYF. The DNA for the CDR3 is TGTGCCATCAGTGACCTAGCGGGGTCCTACGAGCAGTACTTC.

The chain is built from TRBV29-1 and TRBJ2-5; 11 positions agree with TRBD2. The tail of the sequence fits TRBJ2-7 better, so the J call may be wrong. Per germline, CDR1 SQVTM and CDR2 ANQGSEA. The CDR3 is 14 residues long. The CDR3 loop reads CSAKLAGALYEQYF. DNA of the CDR3: TGCAGCGCCAAACTAGCGGGAGCTCTCTACGAGCAGTACTTC.

V gene TRBV15 combines with J gene TRBJ2-3, with a tentative D call TRBD1 (6 bases). This CDR3 contains 20 residues. Deletions cut 0 bases from V and 3 bases from J, with 25 bases between. In germline, CDR1 is LNHNV, CDR2 YYDKDF (reference sequence). CDR3 in amino acids: CATSRDLSWSEQGLTDTQYF. CDR3 in DNA: TGTGCCACCAGCAGAGATCTTTCCTGGTCGGAACAGGGATTAACAGATACGCAGTATTTT.

The chain combines TRBV16 with TRBJ2-7, with 7 bases lining up with TRBD2. From germline, CDR1 is KGHSY and CDR2 FQNENV. The CDR3 spans 16 residues. The trim removed 2 bases at V and 5 bases at J, leaving 12 bases unmatched. The CDR3 nucleotides are TGTGCCAGCAGCCAAATGGTACTAGCGTTATCCCACGAGCAGTACTTC. Protein product: CASSQMVLALSHEQYF.

A note on this clone: Other DNA sequences within the sample encode an identical CDR3. The chain recombines TRBV27 with TRBJ2-5; 14 bases are a match to TRBD2. With V trimmed by 2 bases and J by 4 bases, 3 bases remained unmatched. CDR3 size: 16 residues. CDR1 and CDR2 from the germline V gene are MNHEY and SMNVEV (reference sequence). The CDR3 DNA reads TGTGCCAGCAGTTTAAGGGGACTAGCGGGAGTAGAGACCCAGTACTTC. Its protein is CASSLRGLAGVETQYF.

This chain links TRBV27 with TRBJ2-7; 7 bases map to TRBD1. V lost 5 bases, J lost 6 bases, and 19 bases stayed unmatched. The CDR3 is 17 amino acids. Germline V gene data show CDR1 as MNHEY and CDR2 as SMNVEV (reference sequence). CDR3 in amino acids: CASSPNGQALGVGEQYF. The CDR3 nucleotides read TGTGCCAGCAGTCCGAACGGACAGGCTCTGGGGGTAGGCGAGCAGTACTTC.

Points on this clone: This same CDR3 is encoded by further DNA sequences in the sample. The chain joins TRBV5-1 to TRBJ2-1; weak D call: TRBD1 (5 bases). This CDR3 comprises 15 residues. V lost 1 base, J lost 4 bases, and 12 bases lay in between. Germline V CDR1 and CDR2: SGHRS, YFSETQ. The CDR3 region has the DNA TGCGCCAGCAGCTTGTCCAAAGGGGCATACAATGAGCAGTTCTTC. It codes for CASSLSKGAYNEQFF.

The chain carries TRBV28 and TRBJ1-2, with 9 bases identical to TRBD1. The CDR3 runs 16 residues. Trimming cost V 3 bases and J 7 bases; bases outside gene matches: 12. Germline V gene lookup returns CDR1 MDHEN and CDR2 SYDVKM. The CDR3 DNA sequence: TGTGCCAGCAGTTTTAACCCCTCGACAGGGGGAGGTGGCTACACCTTC. Residues: CASSFNPSTGGGGYTF.

This chain links TRBV28 with TRBJ2-1; D is undetermined. V was trimmed by 3 bases and J by 0 bases, leaving 12 bases between them. Germline-derived CDR1 and CDR2 are MDHEN and SYDVKM. The CDR3 is 16 residues long. As DNA, the CDR3 is TGTGCCAGCAGTTTCTGGCTAACGAGCTCCTACAATGAGCAGTTCTTC. It yields the protein CASSFWLTSSYNEQFF.

The chain is built from TRBV19 and TRBJ2-4; D unclear. Trimming removed 8 bases at V and 7 bases at J, with 21 bases between. There are 15 residues in the CDR3. Germline V CDR1 and CDR2: LNHDA, SQIVND (reference sequence). CDR3 DNA sequence: TGTGCCAGTTCGAACATCCTCTTCAACGAGAACATTCAGTACTTC. Translation: CASSNILFNENIQYF. Full variable domain (outside the CDR3, taken from reference TRBV19 and TRBJ2-4): DGGITQSPKYLFRKEGQNVTLSCEQNLNHDAMYWYRQDPGQGLRLIYYSQIVNDFQKGDIAEGYSVSREKKESFPLTVTSAQKNPTAFYLCASSNILFNENIQYFGAGTRLSVL.

The chain recombines TRBV6-5 with TRBJ1-2, with D unclear. V was pared by 6 bases and J by 4 bases, with 15 bases between. The CDR3 runs to 14 residues. The germline V gene has CDR1 MNHEY and CDR2 SVGAGI. In DNA form, the CDR3 reads TGTGCCAGCAGCGAGTTGCGGCAGATCTATGGCTACACCTTC. Encoded protein: CASSELRQIYGYTF.

CDR3 in DNA: TGTGCCAGCAGTCCGGACAGGGGTCCCCAGCCCCAGCATTTT. Encoded protein: CASSPDRGPQPQHF. The chain uses TRBV27 and TRBJ1-5; 9 bases fit TRBD1. From germline, CDR1 is MNHEY and CDR2 SMNVEV (reference sequence). The V segment lost 5 bases and the J segment 7 bases; nucleotides outside the gene matches: 6. The CDR3 covers 14 residues.

The CDR3 nucleotides read TGTGCCAGCAGCTTCGTGAGCGCTACGCAGTATTTT. It encodes CASSFVSATQYF. V usage is TRBV9 and J usage is TRBJ2-3; D is undetermined. This CDR3 spans 12 amino acids. Trimming removed 4 bases from V and 8 bases from J, with 11 bases in between. Germline CDR1 reads SGDLS; CDR2 reads YYNGEE.

The rearrangement joins TRBV30 to TRBJ1-1; D possibly corresponds to TRBD1 (5 bases). Trimming left V 0 bases short and J 5 bases short, with 13 bases between. The germline CDR1 and CDR2 sequences are GTSNPN and SVGIG (reference sequence). This CDR3 is 14 amino acids long. CDR3 sequence reads: CAWSVGMGGTEAFF. DNA for the CDR3: TGTGCCTGGAGTGTAGGGATGGGGGGGACTGAAGCTTTCTTT.

The sample holds one count of this clone. The chain uses TRBV29-1 and TRBJ2-3; weak D call: TRBD1 (5 bases). Deletions cut 2 bases from V and 3 bases from J, with 12 bases between. Germline-derived CDR1 and CDR2 are SQVTM and ANQGSEA. The CDR3 extends over 14 amino acids. CDR3: CSVEHRMGTDTQYF. As DNA, the CDR3 is TGCAGCGTTGAACACAGGATGGGAACAGATACGCAGTATTTT.

V gene TRBV11-1 combines with J gene TRBJ2-3; possibly TRBD2 for D (7 bases). The CDR3 spans 17 residues. Trimming took off 1 base at V and 3 bases at J, with 17 bases between the two ends. Germline-derived CDR1 and CDR2 are SGHAT and FQDESV (reference sequence). The CDR3 loop reads CASSLGWGAGETDTQYF. The CDR3 nucleotides are TGTGCCAGCAGCTTAGGTTGGGGGGCGGGAGAGACAGATACGCAGTATTTT. Based on the CDR3 plus reference TRBV11-1 and TRBJ2-3, the full variable domain is EAEVAQSPRYKITEKSQAVAFWCDPISGHATLYWYRQILGQGPELLVQFQDESVVDDSQLPKDRFSAERLKGVDSTLKIQPAELGDSAMYLCASSLGWGAGETDTQYFGPGTRLTVL.

The V gene is TRBV28, the J gene TRBJ2-5, with TRBD1 as a possible D gene (6 bases). Trimming removed 3 bases from V and 5 bases from J, with 10 bases in between. Germline V gene data show CDR1 as MDHEN and CDR2 as SYDVKM. The CDR3 has 13 residues. The DNA of the CDR3 is TGTGCCAGCAGTTTGGACAGCCGGGAGACCCAGTACTTC. It specifies CASSLDSRETQYF.

The chain couples TRBV28 to TRBJ2-2, with TRBD1 matching over 7 bases. This CDR3 is built from 19 residues. CDR1 is MDHEN, CDR2 SYDVKM, per germline. V trimming: 5 bases; J trimming: 1 base; junction bases outside the gene matches: 16. For the CDR3, the DNA is TGTGCCAGCAGTCCACTCACGATGAGGGGGCGACTGAACACCGGGGAGCTGTTTTTT. The encoded protein is CASSPLTMRGRLNTGELFF.

This chain joins TRBV6-1 and TRBJ2-2; no firm D call. V was clipped by 8 bases and J by 6 bases, with 7 bases between them. The CDR3 consists of 11 residues. CDR1 is MNHNS and CDR2 is SASEGT in the germline V gene. CDR3 amino acids: CASDNPGELFF. As DNA, the CDR3 is TGTGCCAGCGATAACCCCGGGGAGCTGTTTTTT.

V gene TRBV7-9 combines with J gene TRBJ2-7; no clear D gene. Germline CDR1 and CDR2: SEHNR and FQNEAQ (reference sequence). CDR3 length: 12 amino acids. Trimming shortened V by 6 bases and J by 6 bases, and 12 bases separated the two germline ends. The CDR3 sequence is CASRFFKGEQYF. In DNA form, the CDR3 reads TGTGCCAGCAGATTCTTTAAGGGCGAGCAGTACTTC.